This TCR beta chain stems from a study of OX40 agonist ivuxolimab in advanced cancers. Study at large: Patients received ivuxolimab, an intravenous treatment, every 2 weeks at 0.01 to 10 mg/kg.

Notes on the study in general: CD8+ T cells were the subset that, on average, had more expanded clones than CD4+.

This table comes from immunoSEQ multiplex PCR, and its TCRdb copy is limited to in-frame clones, with some not included. The sample holds roughly 70,000 clones, 86% seen once. In regard to this clone: Its specificity is not known. An end of the junction does not agree with germline; a read error may underlie this.

The receptor's source is an adult with an advanced solid tumor such as melanoma, head and neck, liver or kidney cancer. Sequenced material: CD4+ or CD8+ T cells sorted from blood, taken in a trial of the OX40 agonist ivuxolimab.

This chain's CDR3 is CASSNSSRKTYGYTF. CDR3 nucleotide sequence: TGTGCCAGCAGTAATTCGTCGCGAAAGACCTATGGCTACACCTTC. This chain joins TRBV10-1 and TRBJ1-2; D gene uncertain. CDR1 is WNHNN, CDR2 SYGVQD, per germline (reference sequence). The CDR3 spans 15 residues.